These 24 T cell receptor beta chains were all obtained from the same sample, sequenced in a study of shared clonotypes between healthy human individuals. Profiling relied on immunoSEQ multiplex PCR, and the TCRdb table lists in-frame clones only, not all of them. This sample has more than 2,000,000 clones, with over 90% found just once. Sample: naive CD4+ T cells from PBMCs. Described subset: CD45RA+ positively selected. Every receptor here comes from a man younger than 35 in good health. Some clones in this sample may be carry-over from other donors' samples.

The gene calls are TRBV5-5 and TRBJ2-3; 9 bases agree with TRBD1. Trimming at V came to 2 bases and at J to 3 bases, leaving 4 bases not matched to a gene. This CDR3 contains 15 residues. The germline V gene has CDR1 SGHKS and CDR2 YYEKEE (reference sequence). The CDR3 region is CASSFTGGRTDTQYF. The CDR3 nucleotides are TGTGCCAGCAGCTTTACAGGGGGCAGAACAGATACGCAGTATTTT.

This rearrangement joins TRBV5-1 to TRBJ1-1, with TRBD1 matching over 11 bases. This CDR3 contains 15 residues. From germline, CDR1 is SGHRS and CDR2 YFSETQ. V shed 4 bases and J 1 base; nucleotides not matched to a gene: 3. Here the CDR3 reads CASSPGTGGNTEAFF. The CDR3 bases are TGCGCCAGCAGCCCCGGGACAGGGGGGAACACTGAAGCTTTCTTT.

Regarding this clone: Sequence at one end of the junction differs from germline and may be a read error. The chain recombines TRBV19 with TRBJ2-2; 10 bases align to TRBD1. Germline V CDR1 and CDR2: LNHDA, SQIVND (reference sequence). This CDR3 region has 17 residues. CDR3 in amino acids: CASSVDRGRVVTGELFF. The CDR3 bases are TGTGCCAGTAGTGTAGACAGGGGGCGCGTTGTAACCGGGGAGCTGTTTTTT.

This chain uses TRBV7-2 with TRBJ2-5, with 7 bases aligning to TRBD1. From germline, CDR1 is SGHTA and CDR2 FQGNSA. V lost 5 bases, J lost 7 bases, and 7 bases stayed unmatched. The CDR3 is 13 amino acids. Here the CDR3 reads CASSVDRAGTQYF. Written as DNA, the CDR3 is TGTGCCAGCAGCGTTGACAGGGCCGGGACCCAGTACTTC.

The rearrangement uses TRBV27 and TRBJ1-2, with D unclear. V lost 0 bases and J 8 bases, leaving 13 bases between the germline ends. CDR3 length: 14 residues. Germline V gives CDR1 MNHEY, CDR2 SMNVEV (reference sequence). The chain's CDR3 is CASSLSWQSLGYTF. The DNA of the CDR3 is TGTGCCAGCAGTTTATCGTGGCAGAGCCTAGGCTACACCTTC.

The gene calls are TRBV27 and TRBJ1-5, with TRBD1 matching over 12 bases. The CDR3 is 16 residues long. The germline V gene has CDR1 MNHEY and CDR2 SMNVEV (reference sequence). Unmatched junction bases numbered 13, after V lost 9 bases and J lost 7 bases. CDR3 DNA sequence: TGTGCCAGTCAGTCTAGGGACAGGGGGCGACGACAGCCCCAGCATTTT. It specifies CASQSRDRGRRQPQHF.

The chain uses TRBV6-6 and TRBJ1-1; TRBD1 agrees at 10 bases. With 6 bases clipped from V and 6 bases from J, the junction kept 7 bases outside the gene matches. CDR3 length: 14 amino acids. Germline-derived CDR1 and CDR2 are MNHNY and SVGAGI (reference sequence). The CDR3 protein is CASRDRGDFAEAFF. The CDR3, as DNA: TGTGCCAGCAGGGACAGGGGGGATTTCGCTGAAGCTTTCTTT.

J is TRBJ2-2 and V is TRBV7-9; TRBD2 agrees at 7 bases. V was clipped by 2 bases and J by 4 bases; unmatched bases: 10. This CDR3 has 17 residues. The V gene's germline CDR1 is SEHNR and CDR2 FQNEAQ (reference sequence). The DNA of the CDR3 is TGTGCCAGCAGCTTAACGGCCAGCGGGGCCCTCACCGGGGAGCTGTTTTTT. This encodes CASSLTASGALTGELFF.

The gene calls are TRBV2 and TRBJ2-5, with 14 bases lining up with TRBD2. The trim removed 8 bases at V and 5 bases at J, leaving 4 bases unmatched. The V gene's germline CDR1 is SNHLY and CDR2 FYNNEI. This CDR3 contains 14 residues. The CDR3 DNA reads TGTGCCAGCGCCGGGACTAGCGGGAGCGAGACCCAGTACTTC. Residues: CASAGTSGSETQYF.

The V call is TRBV7-2, the J call TRBJ2-3; D remains unclear. Germline CDR1 reads SGHTA; CDR2 reads FQGNSA. The CDR3 is made up of 15 amino acids. Trimming took off 2 bases at V and 1 base at J, with 10 bases between the two ends. Written as DNA, the CDR3 is TGTGCCAGCAGCTTACTGGCAGCCCGCACAGATACGCAGTATTTT. This translates into CASSLLAARTDTQYF. Supplemented by reference TRBV7-2 and TRBJ2-3, the full variable domain reads GAGVSQSPSNKVTEKGKDVELRCDPISGHTALYWYRQSLGQGLEFLIYFQGNSAPDKSGLPSDRFSAERTGGSVSTLTIQRTQQEDSAVYLCASSLLAARTDTQYFGPGTRLTVL.

This clone was detected only once. The chain recombines TRBV28 with TRBJ1-5, with D hard to call. With 5 bases removed from V and 1 base from J, the gap between germline ends came to 3 bases. This CDR3 has 12 amino acids. CDR1 is MDHEN, CDR2 SYDVKM, per germline. The CDR3 here is CASSASNQPQHF. CDR3 nucleotides: TGTGCCAGCAGTGCAAGCAATCAGCCCCAGCATTTT.

A note on this clone: The same CDR3 also results from other DNA sequences found in this sample. The CDR3 DNA sequence: TGTGCCAGCAGCTTAGTGGGCGGGAACACTGAAGCTTTCTTT. Protein sequence: CASSLVGGNTEAFF. V usage is TRBV7-8 and J usage is TRBJ1-1; no clear D gene. V lost 1 base and J lost 1, with 7 bases in between. In germline, CDR1 is SGHVS, CDR2 FQNEAQ. This CDR3 contains 14 residues.

The gene calls are TRBV11-3 and TRBJ1-2, with a tentative D call TRBD1 (5 bases). Germline V gene data show CDR1 as SGHNT and CDR2 as YENEEA. The germline V and J ends were trimmed by 5 bases and 6 bases, with 13 bases remaining between them. The CDR3 extends over 13 amino acids. CDR3 region: CASSQGPTDGYTF. In DNA, the CDR3 is TGTGCCAGCAGCCAGGGCCCGACTGATGGCTACACCTTC. The variable domain in full, with the rest retrieved from reference TRBV11-3 and TRBJ1-2, is EAGVVQSPRYKIIEKKQPVAFWCNPISGHNTLYWYLQNLGQGPELLIRYENEEAVDDSQLPKDRFSAERLKGVDSTLKIQPAELGDSAVYLCASSQGPTDGYTFGSGTRLTVV.

This clone has only one observation. The chain carries TRBV12-1 and TRBJ2-7; the table's D call, TRBD1, has no DNA check behind it. TRBV12-1 is noted as a pseudogene. This CDR3 has 16 amino acids. CDR3: CASSFGGWTGTYEQYF. CDR3 bases: TGTGCCAGCAGCTTTGGGGGGTGGACAGGAACCTACGAGCAGTACTTC.

This clone was detected only once. The V gene is TRBV9, the J gene TRBJ2-1, with 11 bases lining up with TRBD2. CDR1 is SGDLS and CDR2 is YYNGEE in the germline V gene. The CDR3 runs 15 residues. J was trimmed by 7 bases and V by 0 bases; bases with no gene match: 3. Here the CDR3 DNA reads TGTGCCAGCAGCGTAGGTAGCGGGAGGGCAAATGAGCAGTTCTTC. The encoded protein is CASSVGSGRANEQFF.

In this sample, this clone turned up once. V gene TRBV18 combines with J gene TRBJ2-1; the D call may be TRBD1 or TRBD2 (5 bases each). This CDR3 has 17 residues. Germline V gives CDR1 KGHSH, CDR2 LQKENI. The V and J ends lost 3 bases and 10 bases respectively, with 25 bases between them. CDR3 bases: TGTGCCAGCTCACCCTCCAGCCCGGGACCCTCACCCCAAGAGCAGTTCTTC. Translated, it gives CASSPSSPGPSPQEQFF.

This clone was picked up one time. The DNA for the CDR3 is TGCGCCAGCCAGACGCCGAGGTATAGAAAGAGTAAAGCTTTCTTT. Translating gives CASQTPRYRKSKAFF. The chain recombines TRBV23-1 with TRBJ1-1; no reliable D call. TRBV23-1 counts as an open reading frame of uncertain function. Trimming shortened V by 8 bases and J by 9 bases, and 25 bases separated the two germline ends. This CDR3 region has 15 residues.

The chain combines TRBV19 with TRBJ1-3; D gene uncertain. The CDR3 has 13 amino acids. Per germline, CDR1 LNHDA and CDR2 SQIVND (reference sequence). With 6 bases removed from V and 4 bases from J, the gap between germline ends came to 10 bases. The CDR3 loop is CASRLGGGNTIYF. As DNA, the CDR3 is TGTGCCAGTAGGCTGGGAGGCGGAAACACCATATATTTT. Drawing the rest from reference TRBV19 and TRBJ1-3, the complete variable domain is DGGITQSPKYLFRKEGQNVTLSCEQNLNHDAMYWYRQDPGQGLRLIYYSQIVNDFQKGDIAEGYSVSREKKESFPLTVTSAQKNPTAFYLCASRLGGGNTIYFGEGSWLTVV.

The CDR3 DNA reads as TGCGCCAGCAGGGACCATGGGCAGGAAGAGACCCAGTACTTC. Encoded protein: CASRDHGQEETQYF. The chain employs TRBV5-1 and TRBJ2-5; D unresolved. Deletions cut 5 bases from V and 3 bases from J, with 14 bases between. This CDR3 has 14 residues. From germline, CDR1 is SGHRS and CDR2 YFSETQ.

The V call is TRBV14, the J call TRBJ1-2; D is undetermined. CDR3 length: 13 residues. Germline assignment: CDR1 SGHDN and CDR2 FVKESK. V was shortened by 2 bases and J by 2 bases, with 6 bases between the two germline ends. The CDR3 sequence is CASSQSQNYGYTF. The DNA of the CDR3 is TGTGCCAGCAGCCAATCACAGAACTATGGCTACACCTTC.

The rearrangement joins TRBV11-2 to TRBJ2-5, with D tentatively TRBD1 or TRBD2 (7 bases each). V was clipped by 5 bases and J by 5 bases, with 15 bases between them. Germline values: CDR1 SGHAT, CDR2 FQNNGV. The CDR3 is 14 amino acids. The CDR3 DNA sequence: TGTGCCAGCAGCCCAAGCAGGGGGGGGGAGACCCAGTACTTC. Its protein is CASSPSRGGETQYF.

On this clone itself: At one end the junction does not follow the germline gene, possibly because of a read error. This sequence joins TRBV7-9 and TRBJ1-1, with 8 nucleotides matching TRBD1. Germline CDR1 reads SEHNR; CDR2 reads FQNEAQ (reference sequence). The CDR3 is 14 amino acids. The CDR3 spells CASSSTGGNAEAFF. The CDR3 DNA reads TGTGCCAGCAGCTCAACAGGGGGGAACGCTGAAGCTTTCTTT.

The V gene is TRBV5-1, the J gene TRBJ1-2; no firm D call. This CDR3 is 14 amino acids long. Trimming cost V 4 bases and J 3 bases, with 13 bases left between them. The germline gives CDR1 SGHRS, CDR2 YFSETQ. The CDR3 DNA reads as TGCGCCAGCAGCCCCCGTGGGATAGACTATGGCTACACCTTC. Translation: CASSPRGIDYGYTF.

This rearrangement joins TRBV19 to TRBJ2-1; the match to TRBD2 covers 15 bases. Germline assignment: CDR1 LNHDA and CDR2 SQIVND (reference sequence). The CDR3 has 20 residues. Trimming at V came to 6 bases and at J to 8 bases, leaving 20 bases not matched to a gene. The CDR3 region is CASSEGWSGLAGGLGHEQFF. The CDR3 DNA sequence: TGTGCCAGTAGCGAAGGTTGGAGCGGACTAGCGGGAGGGCTGGGGCATGAGCAGTTCTTC. Complete variable domain (other parts from reference TRBV19 and TRBJ2-1): DGGITQSPKYLFRKEGQNVTLSCEQNLNHDAMYWYRQDPGQGLRLIYYSQIVNDFQKGDIAEGYSVSREKKESFPLTVTSAQKNPTAFYLCASSEGWSGLAGGLGHEQFFGPGTRLTVL.